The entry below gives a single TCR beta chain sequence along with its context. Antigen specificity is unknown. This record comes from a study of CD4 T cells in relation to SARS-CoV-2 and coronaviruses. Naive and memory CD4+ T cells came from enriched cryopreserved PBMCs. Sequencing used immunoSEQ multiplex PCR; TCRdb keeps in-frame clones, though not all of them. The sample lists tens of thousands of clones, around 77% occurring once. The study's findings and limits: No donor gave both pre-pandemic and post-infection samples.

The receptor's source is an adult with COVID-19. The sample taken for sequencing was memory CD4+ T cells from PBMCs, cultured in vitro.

The CDR3 here is CARPGLAFTDTQYF. The CDR3 DNA reads as TGTGCCAGACCGGGACTAGCGTTCACAGATACGCAGTATTTT. V and J are TRBV2 and TRBJ2-3; 10 bases align to TRBD2. Germline-derived CDR1 and CDR2 are SNHLY and FYNNEI. The CDR3 loop spans 14 amino acids. The J segment lost 2 bases and the V segment lost 9 bases, leaving 5 bases of the junction unmatched.